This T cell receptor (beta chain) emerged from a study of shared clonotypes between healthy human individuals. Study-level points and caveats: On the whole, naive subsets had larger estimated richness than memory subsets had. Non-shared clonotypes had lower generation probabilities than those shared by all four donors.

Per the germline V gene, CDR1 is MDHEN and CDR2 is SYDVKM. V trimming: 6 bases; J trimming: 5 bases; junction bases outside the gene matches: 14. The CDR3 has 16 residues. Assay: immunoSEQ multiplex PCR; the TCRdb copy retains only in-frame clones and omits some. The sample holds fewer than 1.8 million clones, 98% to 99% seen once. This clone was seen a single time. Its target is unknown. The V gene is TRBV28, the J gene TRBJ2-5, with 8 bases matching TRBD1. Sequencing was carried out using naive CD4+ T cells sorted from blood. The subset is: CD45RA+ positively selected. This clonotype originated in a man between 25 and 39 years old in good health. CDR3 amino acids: CASSSAQGARFETQYF. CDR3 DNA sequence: TGTGCCAGCAGCTCCGCCCAGGGGGCGCGGTTTGAGACCCAGTACTTC.